In this sample, the clone carrying this T cell receptor beta chain turned up once. This entry is derived from a study of blood T cell repertoires in COVID-19. Some clones are missing from TCRdb's copy, which holds only in-frame ones; the method was immunoSEQ multiplex PCR. Of about 87,000 clones listed, approximately 86% were seen once; the top ten hold 2.5% to 3.5%. The germline V gene encodes CDR1 LNHDA and CDR2 SQIVND (reference sequence). Trimming at V came to 8 bases and at J to 5 bases, leaving 10 bases not matched to a gene. The CDR3 runs 15 residues. This TCR was recovered from a woman of 80 years or more with COVID-19, enrolled during active disease. The sequencing input was peripheral blood. The chain uses TRBV19 and TRBJ2-1; TRBD1 agrees at 9 bases. In DNA form, the CDR3 reads TGTGCCAGTCATACCGGGACAGGGCCCCACAATGAGCAGTTCTTC. This encodes CASHTGTGPHNEQFF.